This T cell receptor (beta chain) was recovered during a study of OX40 agonist ivuxolimab in advanced cancers. Study background: The patients received agonistic anti-OX40 (CD134) antibody ivuxolimab. Males comprised around 80% of the group, whose mean age was approximately 60 years (range roughly 20 to 85). Findings and limits, study-wide: Clonal expansion from baseline to week 6 occurred in both CD4+ and CD8+ T cells. Certain nonresponders likewise exhibited a low normalized T-cell clonal expansion.

V dropped 5 bases and J dropped 2 bases, with 10 bases sitting between them. The CDR3 has 15 amino acids. Germline V gene data show CDR1 as SEHNR and CDR2 as FQNEAQ (reference sequence). Using immunoSEQ multiplex PCR, the repertoire was profiled, and TCRdb retains in-frame clones only, with some absent. Altogether about 70,000 clones are present, more than 70% being singletons, with the ten largest covering roughly 6.1%. This clone was observed a few times. What it binds is not known. The sequences come from CD4+ or CD8+ T cells sorted from blood, collected in a trial of the OX40 agonist ivuxolimab. The chain employs TRBV7-9 and TRBJ2-6; D is possibly TRBD1 (6 bases). This receptor was obtained from an adult with an advanced solid tumor such as melanoma, head and neck, liver or kidney cancer. The CDR3 nucleotides read TGTGCCAGCAGCCCACAGGGAACTGGGGCCAACGTCCTGACTTTC. Encoded protein: CASSPQGTGANVLTF.